A selection of T cell receptor beta chains follows, all from one sample in a study of cytomegalovirus exposure and HLA in healthy donors. Sequencing was performed with immunoSEQ multiplex PCR; in TCRdb, only in-frame clones are kept and a portion is missing. The table includes 95,000 to 150,000 clones, around 66% detected once. The sample taken for sequencing was PBMCs. Every receptor here comes from a woman aged 40 to 50 in good health and CMV-seropositive. Each CDR3 is given without its conserved first and last residue.

>13|TRBV9|TRBJ2-2
ASSVEGLDTGELF
>11|TRBV15|TRBJ2-1
ATSSGTNNEQF
>12|TRBV11-2|TRBJ1-5
ASSATGGNQPQH
>16|TRBV5-1|TRBJ2-7
ASSRSGLAGTISYEQY
>11|TRBV9|TRBJ2-7
ASSGQFSYEQY
>14|TRBV5-1|TRBJ1-2
ASSLIGGQGSGGYT
>13|TRBV5-6|TRBJ1-3
ASSTQGAAGNTIY
>13|TRBV6-6|TRBJ2-3
ASSPGTFSTDTQY
>11|TRBV6-1|TRBJ2-7
ASSLTGVYEQY
>11|TRBV7-7|TRBJ2-5
ASSRPGAETQY
>13|TRBV5-6|TRBJ1-2
ASSPQDRANYGYT
>13|TRBV5-1|TRBJ2-2
ASSLGAGGPGELF
>12|TRBV10-1|TRBJ2-1
ASSGASGNNEQF
>12|TRBV19|TRBJ2-5
ASSRTSEQETQY
>13|TRBV11-3|TRBJ1-1
ASSLGGGSYTEAF
>10|TRBV7-6|TRBJ2-5
ASSLKAGLQY
>12|TRBV29-1|TRBJ2-1
SSRPRGNNNEQF
>13|TRBV6-4|TRBJ1-2
APRTRRTDGYGYT
>13|TRBV5-1|TRBJ1-2
ASSLPPRVIYGYT
>13|TRBV15|TRBJ2-1
ATSREGSRGGEQF
>13|TRBV7-9|TRBJ1-2
ASSLSDGGRGGYT
>14|TRBV2|TRBJ2-5
ASSEGARRDTETQY
>10|TRBV19|TRBJ1-3
ASSRTGGTIY
>13|TRBV6-5|TRBJ2-7
ASSPPGTVTYEQY
>12|TRBV2|NA
ASSDLGPAYEQY
>10|TRBV12-5|TRBJ1-2
ASGVNGYGYT
>12|TRBV6-6|TRBJ2-7
ASSYTQDRLQQY
>14|TRBV5-1|TRBJ1-6
ASSLDGTLGDSPLH
>12|TRBV5-6|TRBJ2-3
ASSPWHRTDTQY
>11|TRBV21-1|TRBJ2-7
ASSKEPGGEQY
>12|TRBV9|TRBJ2-3
ASSVELGTDTQY
>13|TRBV9|TRBJ2-7
ASSVRAGAPYEQY
>11|TRBV30|TRBJ1-4
AWSGASEEKLF
>9|TRBV29-1|TRBJ1-1
SVAAGYEAF
>11|TRBV19|TRBJ1-1
ASRGQGNTEAF
>14|TRBV9|TRBJ2-2
ASSVELAGNTGELF
>14|TRBV10-1|TRBJ2-3
ASSGLTSGGTDTQY
>13|TRBV11-3|TRBJ2-7
ASSFGQGASYEQY
>13|TRBV5-6|TRBJ2-2
ASSLWDRDTGELF
>13|TRBV19|TRBJ1-3
ASRVQGATGNTIY
>13|TRBV5-4|TRBJ2-1
ASSSTGFGGDEQF
>15|TRBV2|TRBJ1-5
ASSEDRGFGSNQPQH
>13|TRBV11-2|TRBJ2-2
ASSLERRRGWELF
>14|TRBV29-1|TRBJ2-7
SVVPPGRDHSYEQY
>10|TRBV29-1|TRBJ1-1
SVGQGRTEAF